This T cell receptor beta chain was retrieved from a study of blood T cells in healthy people across ages. Across the study: Per every two T cells, about one barcoded beta molecule was captured by template switching.

The table lists this clonotype with a count of one. No antigen is known for it. Trimming cost V 5 bases and J 4 bases; bases outside gene matches: 9. Germline-derived CDR1 and CDR2 are MNHEY and SVGAGI. This CDR3 has 15 residues. Notes on the study in general: As age increased, TCR beta diversity per million T cells fell in a roughly linear fashion. Donor CMV infection status was unknown, possibly confounding age-related changes in expanded clonotypes.

Alongside a J-beta primer mix, a sample-barcoded 5' primer served in a second PCR lasting roughly 6 to 11 cycles. Each cDNA molecule, via a template-switch adaptor with 12 random nucleotides, was tagged. TCRdb analysed the 5' RACE reads with MiXCR anew, one entry per CDR3 protein. The sample has about 570,000 distinct CDR3 sequences, 27% seen once. The receptor was derived from a woman in her 70s in good health. The sample taken for sequencing was blood. The chain uses TRBV6-5 and TRBJ2-7; 9 bases map to TRBD1. The CDR3 region has the DNA TGTGCCAGCAGTACAGGGGGCAATGGCCTTTACGAGCAGTACTTC. It specifies CASSTGGNGLYEQYF.